Each of the 2 T cell receptor beta chains below was sequenced from the same sample in a study of T cell changes during pregnancy in multiple sclerosis. TCRdb's table, derived via immunoSEQ multiplex PCR, lists solely in-frame clones and lacks some. The table lists around 80,000 clones, about 91% of them singletons, with approximately 2.5% in the top ten. Here the sequenced sample was peripheral blood, taken before pregnancy. The source is a female donor with multiple sclerosis, enrolled in a pregnancy study.

This clone was seen a handful of times. The V and J genes are TRBV19 and TRBJ1-1, with TRBD1 matching 8 bases. The CDR3 length is 13 residues. The germline CDR1 and CDR2 sequences are LNHDA and SQIVND (reference sequence). Trimming removed 5 bases from V and 5 bases from J; junction bases left unmatched: 4. In nucleotides, the CDR3 is TGTGCCAGTAGTCCGGACAGGGAGACTGAAGCTTTCTTT. This gives the protein CASSPDRETEAFF.

The chain couples TRBV30 to TRBJ1-1; TRBD1 is a possible D gene (6 bases). Germline V gives CDR1 GTSNPN, CDR2 SVGIG (reference sequence). This CDR3 contains 13 residues. V gave up 4 bases and J gave up 5 bases, with 14 bases separating them. The CDR3 protein is CAWKQGWNTEAFF. CDR3 nucleotides: TGTGCCTGGAAACAGGGATGGAATACTGAAGCTTTCTTT.